This T cell receptor beta chain was identified in a study of cytomegalovirus exposure and HLA in healthy donors. The PCR made use of 60 Vbeta and 13 Jbeta primers. Clones were sequenced by immunoSEQ multiplex PCR, and TCRdb holds only the in-frame ones, with some missing. The sample carries more than 110,000 clones, more than 75% recorded once. The ends were cut back, 1 base at V and 7 bases at J, with 10 bases in the middle. Germline V gene lookup returns CDR1 SNHLY and CDR2 FYNNEI. The CDR3 is 13 amino acids. Study outcomes and limitations: Under in vitro conditions, three CMV-associated chains were confirmed as specific for CMV antigens. Follow-up analysis found HLA locus-dependent TCR association rates, highest for DRB1 and lowest for HLA-C.

Note on this clone: The target antigen is unknown.

The chain carries TRBV2 and TRBJ1-2; D is unresolved. The sample taken for sequencing was PBMCs. This receptor was taken from a man aged 18 to 29 in good health and CMV-seronegative. The CDR3 sequence is CASSEDFGPGYTF. In nucleotides, the CDR3 is TGTGCCAGCAGTGAAGATTTTGGGCCTGGCTACACCTTC.